This TCR beta chain was identified in a study of blood T cell repertoires in COVID-19. Per the original data handling: Researchers report that nucleated cell counts were estimated from reference gene primer amplification. The repertoire was sequenced with immunoSEQ multiplex PCR; TCRdb's copy has only in-frame clones and lacks some. V, J and clone size reflect that table, while D and trimming were determined from the DNA. The sample has approximately 270,000 clones; about 89% are singletons. The CDR3 contains 13 residues. The V gene's germline CDR1 is GTSNPN and CDR2 SVGIG (reference sequence). The V and J ends lost 3 bases and 7 bases, in that order; junction bases with no gene match: 2. About this clone: The sample carries other DNA sequences with the same CDR3.

All enrollees were roughly 18 to 95 years old and from about two dozen US areas. The source is a human donor in a cohort exposed to, infected with or recovered from COVID-19 (not recorded which). The donor label of this sample is uncertain. The specimen sequenced was PBMCs or T cells enriched from blood (not recorded which). The chain recombines TRBV30 with TRBJ1-6; 8 nucleotides align to TRBD1. This chain's CDR3 is CAWSGTGNSPLHF. The CDR3 coding sequence is TGTGCCTGGAGCGGGACAGGAAATTCACCCCTCCACTTT.